The 32 T cell receptor beta chains reported below all come from one sample, sequenced in a study of cytomegalovirus exposure and HLA in healthy donors. Sequencing used immunoSEQ multiplex PCR; TCRdb keeps in-frame clones, though not all of them. The repertoire holds 250,000 to 400,000 clones, with 88% as singletons. Sequences were obtained from PBMCs. The receptors shown here come from a man in his thirties or forties in good health and CMV-seronegative.

This chain links TRBV19 with TRBJ1-2; 10 bases match TRBD1. CDR1 and CDR2 from the germline V gene are LNHDA and SQIVND (reference sequence). The J segment lost 6 bases and the V segment lost 4 bases, leaving 8 bases of the junction unmatched. This CDR3 region has 15 residues. The CDR3 DNA is TGTGCCAGTAGTAATTGGGACAGGGGCTGGGATGGCTACACCTTC. This gives the protein CASSNWDRGWDGYTF.

The chain combines TRBV5-5 with TRBJ1-2; D perhaps matches TRBD1 (6 bases). The germline V gene encodes CDR1 SGHKS and CDR2 YYEKEE (reference sequence). The V end lost 3 bases, the J end lost 0 bases, and 12 bases lay between the germline ends. The CDR3 has 15 residues. DNA of the CDR3: TGTGCCAGCAGCTCGATAGGACAGTCTAACTATGGCTACACCTTC. Its translation: CASSSIGQSNYGYTF. Looking up the rest from reference TRBV5-5 and TRBJ1-2 gives the full variable domain: DAGVTQSPTHLIKTRGQQVTLRCSPISGHKSVSWYQQVLGQGPQFIFQYYEKEERGRGNFPDRFSARQFPNYSSELNVNALLLGDSALYLCASSSIGQSNYGYTFGSGTRLTVV.

The chain joins TRBV27 to TRBJ1-4, with no clear D. The CDR3 extends over 14 amino acids. Germline V CDR1 and CDR2: MNHEY, SMNVEV (reference sequence). The V gene lost 2 bases and the J gene lost 8 bases, with 12 bases spanning the gap. The CDR3 is CASSLLQQPEKLFF. The CDR3, as DNA: TGTGCCAGCAGTTTACTACAGCAACCCGAAAAACTGTTTTTT.

The chain recombines TRBV7-8 with TRBJ2-6; 7 nucleotides agree with TRBD2. Germline V CDR1 and CDR2: SGHVS, FQNEAQ. The CDR3 totals 17 residues. J lost 0 bases, V lost 5 bases, and 7 bases had no gene match. The CDR3 DNA reads as TGTGCCAGCAGCCCACTAGCGCTTTTCTCTGGGGCCAACGTCCTGACTTTC. Translating it yields CASSPLALFSGANVLTF.

On this clone: One end of the junction varies from germline; a read error may be responsible. CDR3 coding DNA: TGTGCCGGCAGCCGGGGACAGGGTAACACCGGGGAGCTGTTTTTT. As protein: CAGSRGQGNTGELFF. This chain uses TRBV5-4 with TRBJ2-2, with 9 bases lining up with TRBD1. The CDR3 is made up of 15 amino acids. The germline V gene has CDR1 SGHNT and CDR2 YYREEE (reference sequence).

As regards this clone: Sequence at one end of the junction differs from germline and may be a read error. The rearrangement uses TRBV5-4 and TRBJ1-4; D is unresolved. This CDR3 is built from 14 residues. CDR1 is SGHNT and CDR2 is YYREEE in the germline V gene (reference sequence). CDR3 protein: CASSLGFRNEKLFF. The CDR3 DNA reads as TGTGCCAGCAGTTTGGGTTTTCGGAATGAAAAACTGTTTTTT. Looking up the rest from reference TRBV5-4 and TRBJ1-4 gives the full variable domain: ETGVTQSPTHLIKTRGQQVTLRCSSQSGHNTVSWYQQALGQGPQFIFQYYREEENGRGNFPPRFSGLQFPNYSSELNVNALELDDSALYLCASSLGFRNEKLFFGSGTQLSVL.

The rearrangement joins TRBV19 to TRBJ1-2; 9 bases align to TRBD1. This CDR3 region has 14 residues. The ends lost 6 bases at V and 3 bases at J; junction bases unmatched: 5. Germline CDR1 and CDR2: LNHDA and SQIVND (reference sequence). The CDR3 sequence: CASSRTGDDYGYTF. DNA of the CDR3: TGTGCCAGTAGCAGGACAGGGGATGACTATGGCTACACCTTC.

CDR3 loop: CASSQTENNEQFF. The CDR3 DNA reads TGCGCCAGCAGCCAAACAGAAAACAATGAGCAGTTCTTC. The chain combines TRBV4-1 with TRBJ2-1; D uncertain. This CDR3 region has 13 residues. V was cut by 2 bases and J by 5 bases, with 7 bases left in between. Germline V CDR1 and CDR2: MGHRA, YSYEKL.

The chain recombines TRBV7-8 with TRBJ1-5; the D is unclear. V was clipped by 2 bases and J by 7 bases, with 12 bases between them. Germline V gene lookup returns CDR1 SGHVS and CDR2 FQNEAQ. The CDR3 runs to 14 residues. The CDR3 region is CASSLRGIGQPQHF. CDR3 in DNA: TGTGCCAGCAGCTTAAGAGGGATCGGGCAGCCCCAGCATTTT.

The chain combines TRBV27 with TRBJ1-6; no reliable D call. CDR3 length: 14 amino acids. V dropped 6 bases and J dropped 2 bases, with 8 bases sitting between them. From germline, CDR1 is MNHEY and CDR2 SMNVEV (reference sequence). In DNA, the CDR3 is TGTGCCAGCAGCCCAGTGGCCTATAATTCACCCCTCCACTTT. This codes for CASSPVAYNSPLHF.

About this clone itself: Other DNA sequences from this sample encode an identical CDR3 as well. The chain recombines TRBV7-9 with TRBJ1-2; the D is unclear. The germline gives CDR1 SEHNR, CDR2 FQNEAQ (reference sequence). V shed 1 base and J shed 8 bases, with 5 bases lying between them. The CDR3 totals 11 residues. CDR3 sequence (DNA): TGTGCCAGCAGCTTAGGAGGGGGCTACACCTTC. This gives the protein CASSLGGGYTF.

The chain uses TRBV6-1 and TRBJ2-2; TRBD1 might be the D (6 bases). This CDR3 spans 14 amino acids. The V gene's germline CDR1 is MNHNS and CDR2 SASEGT. The V and J ends lost 9 bases and 3 bases respectively, with 14 bases between them. The CDR3 protein is CASKIKGDTGELFF. The CDR3 region has the DNA TGTGCCAGTAAGATTAAGGGGGACACCGGGGAGCTGTTTTTT.

V usage is TRBV6-6 and J usage is TRBJ2-7; 8 nucleotides line up with TRBD1. Germline V CDR1 and CDR2: MNHNY, SVGAGI (reference sequence). Trimming took 7 bases from V and 4 from J; bases not matched to a gene: 6. The CDR3 loop spans 13 amino acids. CDR3 region: CASTVDRGYEQYF. For the CDR3, the DNA is TGTGCCAGCACGGTAGACAGGGGTTACGAGCAGTACTTC.

Turning to this clone: The same CDR3 can be traced to other DNA sequences in this sample. This chain uses TRBV6-6 with TRBJ1-1; D not certain. Per the germline V gene, CDR1 is MNHNY and CDR2 is SVGAGI (reference sequence). CDR3 size: 13 residues. V was shortened by 4 bases and J by 2 bases, with 8 bases between the two germline ends. Written as DNA, the CDR3 is TGTGCCAGCAGTTCCGATAGAAACACTGAAGCTTTCTTT. This encodes CASSSDRNTEAFF.

The V call is TRBV4-1, the J call TRBJ1-2, with D unresolved. CDR3 length equals 16 residues. Germline CDR1 MGHRA, CDR2 YSYEKL. Trimming pared 0 bases from V and 4 bases from J, leaving 15 bases between. CDR3 coding DNA: TGCGCCAGCAGCCAAGATCAAGGAGGAGTAGGCTATGGCTACACCTTC. Encoded protein: CASSQDQGGVGYGYTF.

This chain uses TRBV2 with TRBJ2-7; 9 bases align to TRBD1. This CDR3 region has 14 residues. The V gene's germline CDR1 is SNHLY and CDR2 FYNNEI. The junction had 7 bases not matched to a gene; V was cut back by 6 bases and J by 4 bases. The CDR3 here is CASRGYRGPYEQYF. CDR3 DNA sequence: TGTGCCAGCAGGGGGTACAGGGGGCCATACGAGCAGTACTTC. The full variable domain, completed using reference TRBV2 and TRBJ2-7, is EPEVTQTPSHQVTQMGQEVILRCVPISNHLYFYWYRQILGQKVEFLVSFYNNEISEKSEIFDDQFSVERPDGSNFTLKIRSTKLEDSAMYFCASRGYRGPYEQYFGPGTRLTVT.

CDR3 protein: CASSFAVDYYNEQFF. The CDR3 nucleotides read TGTGCCAGCAGCTTTGCAGTCGACTATTACAATGAGCAGTTCTTC. The chain is built from TRBV11-2 and TRBJ2-1; a weak D match, TRBD2 (5 bases). Between the trimmed V and J ends, which lost 3 bases and 4 bases, there was a span of 13 bases. Per the germline V gene, CDR1 is SGHAT and CDR2 is FQNNGV. The CDR3 length is 15 residues.

Written as DNA, the CDR3 is TGTGCCAGCTCACCTCTACTAGCGGGCCAAGAGACCCAGTACTTC. As protein: CASSPLLAGQETQYF. The chain recombines TRBV18 with TRBJ2-5, with 9 bases matching TRBD2. V lost 3 bases, J lost 1 base, and 3 bases stayed unmatched. Germline CDR1 is KGHSH and CDR2 is LQKENI. The CDR3 totals 15 residues.

The chain has TRBV7-9 and TRBJ2-5; no clear D. Germline values: CDR1 SEHNR, CDR2 FQNEAQ (reference sequence). The CDR3 length is 15 residues. Trimming shortened V by 2 bases and J by 1 base, and 11 bases separated the two germline ends. The CDR3 loop reads CASSLRGSVQETQYF. The DNA of the CDR3 is TGTGCCAGCAGCTTACGCGGCAGCGTCCAAGAGACCCAGTACTTC.

This clone was detected only a few times. The genes are TRBV18 and TRBJ1-1; possible D gene TRBD1, 5 bases. CDR3 length equals 15 residues. Trimming took 2 bases from V and 1 from J, leaving 11 bases between them. Germline loops: CDR1 KGHSH, CDR2 LQKENI. The CDR3 DNA follows: TGTGCCAGCTCACCAAAGGGGACTCCGAACACTGAAGCTTTCTTT. Protein sequence: CASSPKGTPNTEAFF.

This chain connects TRBV10-2 to TRBJ2-7, with D uncertain. V lost 6 bases to trimming and J lost 4 bases, with 7 bases between them. CDR1 and CDR2 (germline): WSHSY, SAAADI. This CDR3 is 11 amino acids long. CDR3 nucleotides: TGCGCCAGCAGCGTCCGTTACGAGCAGTACTTC. It specifies CASSVRYEQYF.

The V call is TRBV6-1, the J call TRBJ1-4; D gene uncertain. The CDR3 covers 17 residues. Per germline, CDR1 MNHNS and CDR2 SASEGT. Trimming removed 0 bases from V and 3 bases from J, with 14 bases in between. Here the CDR3 reads CASSEALGSQANEKLFF. DNA of the CDR3: TGTGCCAGCAGTGAAGCGCTGGGGAGTCAGGCTAATGAAAAACTGTTTTTT.

The rearrangement joins TRBV7-2 to TRBJ1-4; 7 bases are shared with TRBD1. After removal of 1 base from V and 8 bases from J, the junction contained 19 bases not matched to a gene. The CDR3 contains 19 residues. CDR1 and CDR2 from the germline V gene are SGHTA and FQGNSA. Here the CDR3 reads CASSLESGRGKGAREKLFF. The CDR3 nucleotides read TGTGCCAGCAGCTTAGAGAGTGGTAGAGGCAAGGGGGCGCGGGAAAAACTGTTTTTT. Variable domain in full (rest from reference TRBV7-2 and TRBJ1-4): GAGVSQSPSNKVTEKGKDVELRCDPISGHTALYWYRQSLGQGLEFLIYFQGNSAPDKSGLPSDRFSAERTGGSVSTLTIQRTQQEDSAVYLCASSLESGRGKGAREKLFFGSGTQLSVL.

The chain joins TRBV7-2 to TRBJ2-3, with D perhaps TRBD1 (8 bases). The CDR3 is made up of 15 amino acids. V gave up 2 bases and J gave up 5 bases, with 14 bases separating them. In germline, CDR1 is SGHTA, CDR2 FQGNSA. Here the CDR3 reads CASSLTGGAKDTQYF. CDR3 DNA: TGTGCCAGCAGCTTAACAGGGGGGGCAAAAGATACGCAGTATTTT.

The chain employs TRBV11-2 and TRBJ1-4; 7 bases align to TRBD1. CDR1 is SGHAT, CDR2 FQNNGV, per germline. V shed 5 bases and J 3 bases; nucleotides not matched to a gene: 9. The CDR3 is 16 amino acids. The CDR3 spells CASSPEIGTANEKLFF. Here the CDR3 DNA reads TGTGCCAGCAGCCCCGAAATCGGGACAGCTAATGAAAAACTGTTTTTT.

This clone was found a few times. The chain combines TRBV4-1 with TRBJ1-2; D possibly corresponds to TRBD1 (5 bases). The CDR3 is made up of 13 amino acids. The germline CDR1 and CDR2 sequences are MGHRA and YSYEKL. V lost 4 bases and J lost 6, with 12 bases in between. CDR3 protein: CASSLGGSDGYTF. The CDR3 bases are TGCGCCAGCAGCCTTGGGGGGTCCGATGGCTACACCTTC.

In its sample, this clone was seen a few times. The chain uses TRBV27 and TRBJ1-5; 7 bases are a match to TRBD1. V gave up 1 base and J gave up 3 bases; unmatched junction bases: 6. The CDR3 is made up of 16 amino acids. Germline V gene sequence: CDR1 MNHEY, CDR2 SMNVEV (reference sequence). The CDR3 sequence: CASSLLGTAYNQPQHF. The CDR3 bases are TGTGCCAGCAGTTTATTGGGGACAGCCTACAATCAGCCCCAGCATTTT.

The chain links TRBV6-4 to TRBJ2-3; D uncertain. The V and J ends lost 2 bases and 1 base respectively, with 4 bases between them. In germline, CDR1 is MRHNA, CDR2 SNTAGT. The CDR3 contains 13 residues. CDR3 protein: CASSDRGTDTQYF. The CDR3 DNA is TGTGCCAGCAGTGACAGAGGCACAGATACGCAGTATTTT.

The V and J genes are TRBV18 and TRBJ1-2; possible D gene TRBD1, 5 bases. Germline V gene data show CDR1 as KGHSH and CDR2 as LQKENI. V lost 2 bases to trimming and J lost 6 bases, with 16 bases between them. This CDR3 has 15 residues. CDR3 protein: CASSPDAGRGDGYTF. The CDR3 nucleotides are TGTGCCAGCTCACCAGACGCAGGACGGGGGGATGGCTACACCTTC.

This clone occurred once. The J gene is TRBJ2-1, the V gene TRBV7-2, with D maybe TRBD1 (6 bases). The CDR3 has 16 residues. The V end lost 5 bases, the J end lost 8 bases, and 22 bases lay between the germline ends. Germline CDR1 is SGHTA and CDR2 is FQGNSA. The CDR3 here is CASSPGTGYGPDEQFF. The CDR3 DNA follows: TGTGCCAGCAGCCCGGGAACAGGGTATGGGCCCGATGAGCAGTTCTTC.

The chain uses TRBV2 and TRBJ2-7; 12 bases fit TRBD2. The V gene's germline CDR1 is SNHLY and CDR2 FYNNEI. The CDR3 is 16 amino acids. The trim removed 3 bases at V and 4 bases at J, leaving 7 bases unmatched. CDR3 in DNA: TGTGCCAGCAGTGATTCTGGACTAGCGGGGCAATACGAGCAGTACTTC. It encodes CASSDSGLAGQYEQYF.

The DNA of the CDR3 is TGCGCCAGCAGCTTGGCCGAGGACTCCCCTTCGTATGGCTACACCTTC. Its protein is CASSLAEDSPSYGYTF. This chain uses TRBV5-1 with TRBJ1-2; no clear D. The CDR3 totals 16 residues. Germline values: CDR1 SGHRS, CDR2 YFSETQ. V was shortened by 0 bases and J by 5 bases, with 17 bases between the two germline ends.